A single sample is the source of the 4 T cell receptor beta chains below, sequenced in a study of cytomegalovirus exposure and HLA in healthy donors. The method was immunoSEQ multiplex PCR; TCRdb's version includes in-frame clones alone and lacks a portion of them. The profile covers hundreds of thousands of clones, with roughly 88% appearing a single time and roughly 0.8% taken by the ten largest. Sequences were obtained from PBMCs. All receptors come from a woman aged 18-29 years in good health and CMV-seronegative.

The V gene is TRBV27, the J gene TRBJ2-1; 12 bases are shared with TRBD2. CDR3 size: 17 residues. Germline V gene data show CDR1 as MNHEY and CDR2 as SMNVEV (reference sequence). V lost 5 bases and J lost 8; bases outside the gene matches: 13. The CDR3 sequence is CASSQYLAGGYKDEQFF. The CDR3 DNA reads as TGTGCCAGCAGTCAGTATCTAGCGGGGGGGTACAAGGATGAGCAGTTCTTC.

The gene calls are TRBV4-1 and TRBJ1-5; weak D call: TRBD1 (6 bases). Between the trimmed V and J ends, which lost 1 base and 5 bases, there was a span of 12 bases. Per the germline V gene, CDR1 is MGHRA and CDR2 is YSYEKL. The CDR3 spans 15 residues. The CDR3 is CASSQGYRDYQPQHF. The CDR3 coding sequence is TGCGCCAGCAGCCAAGGCTACAGGGATTATCAGCCCCAGCATTTT.

V gene TRBV4-2 combines with J gene TRBJ1-1, with D perhaps matching TRBD1 (5 bases). CDR1 and CDR2 (germline): LGHNA, YNFKEQ. The germline V and J ends were trimmed by 1 base and 9 bases, with 24 bases remaining between them. This CDR3 contains 17 residues. CDR3 sequence: CASSQVVPTAGEGKAFF. As DNA, the CDR3 is TGTGCCAGCAGCCAAGTTGTCCCGACAGCCGGGGAGGGAAAAGCTTTCTTT.

The rearrangement uses TRBV6-6 and TRBJ2-3; 11 bases are a match to TRBD2. CDR1 MNHNY and CDR2 SVGAGI come from the germline V gene (reference sequence). Germline trimming cut 4 bases from V and 3 bases from J; bases unmatched to any gene: 6. This CDR3 region has 16 residues. The CDR3 DNA reads as TGTGCCAGCAGTTCGGGACTAGCGGTAATTACAGATACGCAGTATTTT. Translating it yields CASSSGLAVITDTQYF.